This T cell receptor beta chain is drawn from a study of T cells after yellow fever vaccination. The CDR3 is 14 amino acids. Trimming stripped 4 bases from V and 2 bases from J, with 12 bases between. From germline, CDR1 is MNHEY and CDR2 SVGAGI. TCRdb redid the calling of the 5' RACE reads with MiXCR, one entry per CDR3 protein. The sample includes hundreds of thousands of distinct CDR3 sequences, about 17% seen only once; the top ten take about 18%. The V call is TRBV6-5, the J call TRBJ2-7; D possibly uses TRBD1 or TRBD2 (5 bases each). The TCR sequence derives from a man aged 18-30 years who received the YFV17D yellow fever vaccine. The sequencing here drew on PBMCs, taken before the yellow fever booster vaccination. CDR3 bases: TGTGCCAGCAGTTCTAGGGGACGGACCTACGAGCAGTACTTC. Translating it yields CASSSRGRTYEQYF.